Each of the 5 T cell receptor beta chains below was sequenced from the same sample in a study of cytomegalovirus exposure and HLA in healthy donors. PCR used 60 Vbeta primers and 13 Jbeta primers. This table comes from immunoSEQ multiplex PCR, and its TCRdb copy is limited to in-frame clones, with some not included. The sample records 180,000 or so clones, roughly 90% being singletons. The sequencing input was PBMCs. These receptors all stem from a woman in her 30s in good health and CMV-seronegative.

This chain uses TRBV6-6 with TRBJ2-2; 7 bases match TRBD2. The germline CDR1 and CDR2 sequences are MNHNY and SVGAGI (reference sequence). This CDR3 region has 15 residues. V dropped 4 bases and J dropped 3; count of bases not matched to a gene: 5. CDR3 amino acids: CASSLAGADTGELFF. The CDR3 coding sequence is TGTGCCAGCAGTTTGGCGGGAGCAGACACCGGGGAGCTGTTTTTT.

The V gene is TRBV4-2, the J gene TRBJ2-3; 11 bases map to TRBD2. Per germline, CDR1 LGHNA and CDR2 YNFKEQ. The trim removed 3 bases at V and 2 bases at J, leaving 7 bases unmatched. This CDR3 contains 17 residues. CDR3 residues: CASSQLGGLADTDTQYF. CDR3 nucleotides: TGTGCCAGCAGCCAGTTAGGGGGACTAGCGGACACAGATACGCAGTATTTT.

The chain has TRBV7-8 and TRBJ2-1, with TRBD1 matching 8 bases. CDR1 is SGHVS and CDR2 is FQNEAQ in the germline V gene. V shed 2 bases and J 0 bases; nucleotides not matched to a gene: 12. The CDR3 spans 19 residues. The DNA of the CDR3 is TGTGCCAGCAGCTTACCGGGACAGGTAGGACCGAGCTCCTACAATGAGCAGTTCTTC. Translating gives CASSLPGQVGPSSYNEQFF.

This rearrangement joins TRBV7-2 to TRBJ2-7, with TRBD2 as a possible D gene (7 bases). This CDR3 is built from 15 residues. Germline-derived CDR1 and CDR2 are SGHTA and FQGNSA. V lost 5 bases to trimming and J lost 4 bases, with 18 bases between them. The CDR3 DNA reads TGTGCCAGCAGCGTATTCGGGGGGCAAGATTACGAGCAGTACTTC. Amino acids: CASSVFGGQDYEQYF.

The gene calls are TRBV4-2 and TRBJ2-3; 10 bases align to TRBD2. This CDR3 spans 18 amino acids. The junction had 21 bases not matched to a gene; V was cut back by 0 bases and J by 15 bases. Germline CDR1 is LGHNA and CDR2 is YNFKEQ. This CDR3 reads CASSQEVRLAGAPDSLYF. Here the CDR3 DNA reads TGTGCCAGCAGCCAAGAAGTGCGGCTAGCGGGGGCTCCGGACAGTTTATATTTT.